The 27 T cell receptor beta chains given below trace back to one sample, sequenced in a study of T cell changes during pregnancy in multiple sclerosis. Profiled with immunoSEQ multiplex PCR; TCRdb holds only in-frame clones, not every one. The table has 100,000 or so clones, about 89% seen once. This sample comprised peripheral blood, obtained after pregnancy. Receptors were obtained from a female donor with multiple sclerosis, enrolled in a pregnancy study.

The chain uses TRBV6-1 and TRBJ2-7; possibly TRBD1 for D (6 bases). This CDR3 comprises 12 residues. Germline CDR1 is MNHNS and CDR2 is SASEGT. Trimming removed 5 bases from V and 10 bases from J, with 15 bases in between. CDR3: CASSTQTGGQYF. CDR3 coding DNA: TGTGCCAGCAGTACGCAGACAGGCGGCCAGTACTTC.

A single count supports this clone. The genes are TRBV5-5 and TRBJ1-2; TRBD1 might be the D (6 bases). Germline-derived CDR1 and CDR2 are SGHKS and YYEKEE (reference sequence). The CDR3 loop spans 14 amino acids. V dropped 8 bases and J dropped 4 bases, with 18 bases sitting between them. Here the CDR3 reads CASLAGTYPYGYTF. CDR3 nucleotide sequence: TGTGCCAGTTTAGCCGGGACATACCCCTATGGCTACACCTTC.

The chain joins TRBV6-6 to TRBJ1-5; D perhaps matches TRBD1 (6 bases). The CDR3 consists of 13 residues. V lost 7 bases to trimming and J lost 2 bases, with 9 bases between them. Germline CDR1 reads MNHNY; CDR2 reads SVGAGI (reference sequence). CDR3 amino acids: CASNREGNQPQHF. The CDR3, as DNA: TGTGCCAGCAACAGGGAAGGCAATCAGCCCCAGCATTTT.

This clone is a singleton in its sample. This rearrangement joins TRBV6-5 to TRBJ2-7; 8 bases agree with TRBD1. This CDR3 is built from 16 residues. V lost 2 bases and J lost 3; bases outside the gene matches: 9. CDR1 MNHEY and CDR2 SVGAGI come from the germline V gene. The CDR3 spells CASSYALRQGSYEQYF. The CDR3 DNA sequence: TGTGCCAGCAGTTACGCCCTACGACAGGGGAGCTACGAGCAGTACTTC.

The rearrangement links TRBV19 to TRBJ2-7; D possibly corresponds to TRBD2 (5 bases). Per the germline V gene, CDR1 is LNHDA and CDR2 is SQIVND (reference sequence). The CDR3 consists of 14 residues. Trimming shortened V by 1 base and J by 6 bases, and 13 bases separated the two germline ends. The CDR3 DNA reads TGTGCCAGTAGTATAGGAACGGGGTATGGCGAGCAGTACTTC. Its protein product is CASSIGTGYGEQYF.

The rearrangement joins TRBV5-5 to TRBJ2-7; TRBD2 might be the D (6 bases). CDR3 length: 14 residues. The germline V and J ends were trimmed by 2 bases and 12 bases, with 21 bases remaining between them. In germline, CDR1 is SGHKS, CDR2 YYEKEE (reference sequence). The CDR3 region has the DNA TGTGCCAGCAGCTTAGGAGGGACCCGGGACTTTCCGTACTTC. Amino acid sequence: CASSLGGTRDFPYF.

The rearrangement links TRBV5-1 to TRBJ2-3; D perhaps matches TRBD2 (6 bases). Germline-derived CDR1 and CDR2 are SGHRS and YFSETQ. V gave up 2 bases and J gave up 0 bases, with 13 bases separating them. The CDR3 has 16 residues. The CDR3 sequence is CASSFLGGESTDTQYF. CDR3 DNA sequence: TGCGCCAGCAGCTTTCTCGGCGGGGAGAGCACAGATACGCAGTATTTT. Drawing the rest from reference TRBV5-1 and TRBJ2-3, the complete variable domain is KAGVTQTPRYLIKTRGQQVTLSCSPISGHRSVSWYQQTPGQGLQFLFEYFSETQRNKGNFPGRFSGRQFSNSRSEMNVSTLELGDSALYLCASSFLGGESTDTQYFGPGTRLTVL.

The chain is built from TRBV19 and TRBJ2-5, with a tentative D call TRBD2 (6 bases). CDR1 and CDR2 from the germline V gene are LNHDA and SQIVND (reference sequence). The length of the CDR3 is 14 residues. Trimming removed 7 bases from V and 5 bases from J, with 17 bases in between. CDR3: CASTYSGGAETQYF. The CDR3 DNA sequence: TGTGCCAGTACCTACAGCGGAGGGGCCGAGACCCAGTACTTC.

The chain links TRBV6-5 to TRBJ1-2; weak D call: TRBD1 (6 bases). CDR3 length: 13 residues. Trimming left V 5 bases short and J 2 bases short, with 9 bases between. Looked up from germline, CDR1 is MNHEY and CDR2 is SVGAGI. CDR3 bases: TGTGCCAGCAGTCACACAGGGAACTATGGCTACACCTTC. Its translation: CASSHTGNYGYTF.

Details on this clone: One end of the junction fails to match germline, which may point to a read error. The rearrangement uses TRBV29-1 and TRBJ1-2, with 7 bases aligning to TRBD1. CDR1 SQVTM and CDR2 ANQGSEA come from the germline V gene. The CDR3 has 14 amino acids. The CDR3 nucleotides read TGCAGCGTGGAAGGGACAGCATTTAACTATGGCTACACCTTC. The encoded protein is CSVEGTAFNYGYTF.

V is TRBV13 and J is TRBJ2-1, with 8 bases lining up with TRBD2. After removal of 6 bases from V and 3 bases from J, the junction contained 7 bases not matched to a gene. The CDR3 is 15 residues long. The germline gives CDR1 PRHDT, CDR2 FYEKMQ (reference sequence). CDR3 amino acids: CASRTYSGNYNEQFF. Here the CDR3 DNA reads TGTGCCAGCAGAACCTATAGCGGGAACTACAATGAGCAGTTCTTC.

The V gene is TRBV7-3, the J gene TRBJ2-5, with D possibly TRBD2 on 7 matching bases. Trimming took 3 bases from V and 5 from J, leaving 22 bases between them. CDR1 is SGHTA, CDR2 FQGTGA, per germline. The CDR3 has 17 residues. This CDR3 is CASSLIPRGGARETQYF. CDR3 in DNA: TGTGCCAGCAGCTTGATTCCTAGAGGGGGGGCTCGGGAGACCCAGTACTTC. The variable domain in full, completed from reference TRBV7-3 and TRBJ2-5, reads GAGVSQTPSNKVTEKGKYVELRCDPISGHTALYWYRQSLGQGPEFLIYFQGTGAADDSGLPNDRFFAVRPEGSVSTLKIQRTERGDSAVYLCASSLIPRGGARETQYFGPGTRLLVL.

The chain links TRBV6-1 to TRBJ1-5; the match to TRBD1 covers 9 bases. The CDR3 has 15 amino acids. Germline V gene data show CDR1 as MNHNS and CDR2 as SASEGT. With 6 bases clipped from V and 6 bases from J, the junction kept 9 bases outside the gene matches. In DNA, the CDR3 is TGTGCCAGCAGGACCGGGACAGGGTACCGTCAGCCCCAGCATTTT. Encoded protein: CASRTGTGYRQPQHF.

The chain employs TRBV11-3 and TRBJ1-1; D unclear. Per the germline V gene, CDR1 is SGHNT and CDR2 is YENEEA. The CDR3 covers 13 residues. V lost 1 base to trimming and J lost 5 bases, with 8 bases between them. DNA for the CDR3: TGTGCCAGCAGCTTAGGTCCGGGAACTGAAGCTTTCTTT. Translated: CASSLGPGTEAFF. Full variable domain (remainder filled in from reference TRBV11-3 and TRBJ1-1): EAGVVQSPRYKIIEKKQPVAFWCNPISGHNTLYWYLQNLGQGPELLIRYENEEAVDDSQLPKDRFSAERLKGVDSTLKIQPAELGDSAVYLCASSLGPGTEAFFGQGTRLTVV.

This chain connects TRBV29-1 to TRBJ2-2; D is perhaps TRBD1 (5 bases). The V end was cut by 3 bases, the J end by 5 bases, with 16 bases between. This CDR3 has 15 amino acids. Germline V gene sequence: CDR1 SQVTM, CDR2 ANQGSEA. In DNA form, the CDR3 reads TGCAGCGTTGACTTGGGGCGCACCAGAACCGGGGAGCTGTTTTTT. Amino acids: CSVDLGRTRTGELFF.

V and J are TRBV29-1 and TRBJ2-2; possible D gene TRBD1, 5 bases. The CDR3 sequence is 14 residues long. CDR1 is SQVTM, CDR2 ANQGSEA, per germline. V was trimmed by 5 bases and J by 3 bases, leaving 13 bases between them. CDR3 in DNA: TGCAGCGTTATCCCGACGACAGACACCGGGGAGCTGTTTTTT. Translating gives CSVIPTTDTGELFF.

The genes are TRBV7-3 and TRBJ2-1; D is perhaps TRBD2 (5 bases). The ends were cut back, 2 bases at V and 4 bases at J, with 12 bases in the middle. The CDR3 length is 15 residues. CDR1 is SGHTA and CDR2 is FQGTGA in the germline V gene. Here the CDR3 reads CASSLRETGYNEQFF. CDR3 coding DNA: TGTGCCAGCAGCTTACGGGAAACTGGATACAATGAGCAGTTCTTC.

The J gene is TRBJ2-7, the V gene TRBV6-6, with 8 bases identical to TRBD2. CDR1 and CDR2 (germline): MNHNY, SVGAGI (reference sequence). The V gene end was trimmed by 2 bases and the J gene end by 3 bases; junction bases not matched to a gene: 3. This CDR3 region has 14 residues. CDR3 region: CASSYVAGIYEQYF. CDR3 sequence (DNA): TGTGCCAGCAGTTACGTAGCGGGGATCTACGAGCAGTACTTC.

The chain is built from TRBV6-5 and TRBJ2-5, with D perhaps matching TRBD2 (6 bases). Germline V gives CDR1 MNHEY, CDR2 SVGAGI. The CDR3 covers 14 residues. V lost 2 bases and J 4 bases, leaving 11 bases between the germline ends. The CDR3 reads CASSYGGDVETQYF. The CDR3 coding sequence is TGTGCCAGCAGTTACGGCGGGGATGTAGAGACCCAGTACTTC.

The chain combines TRBV6-5 with TRBJ1-3; D ambiguous. Trimming stripped 5 bases from V and 0 bases from J, with 11 bases between. CDR3 length: 15 residues. Germline CDR1 MNHEY, CDR2 SVGAGI. CDR3 loop: CASSNGGISGNTIYF. DNA for the CDR3: TGTGCCAGCAGTAACGGCGGGATCTCTGGAAACACCATATATTTT.

The chain employs TRBV25-1 and TRBJ1-1, with D uncertain. From germline, CDR1 is MGHDK and CDR2 SYGVNS. Trimming cost V 7 bases and J 5 bases, with 20 bases left between them. CDR3 length: 15 residues. CDR3 sequence (DNA): TGTGCCAGCACTGCTGGGTGGGGAGGATGGACTGAAGCTTTCTTT. Its translation: CASTAGWGGWTEAFF.

CDR3 coding DNA: TGTGCCAGCAGAGACGGGACAGCGGGCAATCAGCCCCAGCATTTT. Residues: CASRDGTAGNQPQHF. The rearrangement links TRBV2 to TRBJ1-5, with TRBD1 identical over 7 bases. Trimming took 6 bases from V and 2 from J; bases not matched to a gene: 7. CDR1 and CDR2 from the germline V gene are SNHLY and FYNNEI. The CDR3 loop spans 15 amino acids.

The chain links TRBV5-1 to TRBJ2-5; TRBD1 matches 9 bases. The V gene's germline CDR1 is SGHRS and CDR2 YFSETQ. The CDR3 has 17 residues. J gave up 5 bases and V 4 bases, and 15 bases lay outside the gene matches. The CDR3 loop is CASSLQRGQGTEETQYF. In nucleotides, the CDR3 is TGCGCCAGCAGCCTCCAAAGGGGACAGGGCACGGAGGAGACCCAGTACTTC.

This chain uses TRBV7-9 with TRBJ1-3; D gene uncertain. This CDR3 is 15 amino acids long. V was cut by 5 bases and J by 4 bases, with 15 bases left in between. Germline loops: CDR1 SEHNR, CDR2 FQNEAQ (reference sequence). In nucleotides, the CDR3 is TGTGCCAGCAGCCGAACAGAAACCTTAGGAAACACCATATATTTT. Residues: CASSRTETLGNTIYF.

This chain links TRBV6-5 with TRBJ1-5; weak D call: TRBD1 (6 bases). V was trimmed by 2 bases and J by 7 bases, leaving 12 bases between them. This CDR3 has 14 residues. CDR1 is MNHEY, CDR2 SVGAGI, per germline. The CDR3 spells CASSYRGGEQPQHF. The CDR3 bases are TGTGCCAGCAGTTACCGAGGGGGAGAACAGCCCCAGCATTTT.

This CDR3 is CASSQGRGKEFF. DNA for the CDR3: TGTGCCAGCAGCCAAGGGCGGGGTAAGGAGTTCTTC. The chain combines TRBV14 with TRBJ2-1, with a possible D match to TRBD2 (6 bases). The V and J ends lost 1 base and 14 bases respectively, with 12 bases between them. Germline-derived CDR1 and CDR2 are SGHDN and FVKESK. This CDR3 has 12 residues. The variable domain in full, with the rest retrieved from reference TRBV14 and TRBJ2-1, is EAGVTQFPSHSVIEKGQTVTLRCDPISGHDNLYWYRRVMGKEIKFLLHFVKESKQDESGMPNNRFLAERTGGTYSTLKVQPAELEDSGVYFCASSQGRGKEFFGPGTRLTVL.

This clone was detected only once. This rearrangement joins TRBV20-1 to TRBJ2-7; TRBD1 matches 7 bases. The CDR3 is made up of 11 amino acids. V lost 2 bases to trimming and J lost 5 bases; unmatched junction nucleotides: 0. CDR1 and CDR2 from the germline V gene are DFQATT and SNEGSKA (reference sequence). CDR3 region: CSARQGDEQYF. In DNA form, the CDR3 reads TGCAGTGCTAGACAGGGGGACGAGCAGTACTTC.